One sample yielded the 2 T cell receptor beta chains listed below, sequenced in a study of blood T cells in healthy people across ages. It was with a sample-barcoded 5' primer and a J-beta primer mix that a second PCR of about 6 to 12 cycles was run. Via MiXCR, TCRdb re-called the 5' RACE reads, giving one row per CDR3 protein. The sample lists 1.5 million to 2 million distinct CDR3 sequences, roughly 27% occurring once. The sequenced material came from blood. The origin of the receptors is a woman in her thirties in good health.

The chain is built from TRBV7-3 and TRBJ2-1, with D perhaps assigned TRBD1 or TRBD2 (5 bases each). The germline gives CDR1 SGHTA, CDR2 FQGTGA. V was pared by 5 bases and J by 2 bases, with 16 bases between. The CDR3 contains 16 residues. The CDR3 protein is CASSQQGEGPYNEQFF. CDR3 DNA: TGTGCCAGCAGCCAGCAGGGAGAGGGGCCCTACAATGAGCAGTTCTTC. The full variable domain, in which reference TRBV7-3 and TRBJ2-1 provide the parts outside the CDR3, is GAGVSQTPSNKVTEKGKYVELRCDPISGHTALYWYRQSLGQGPEFLIYFQGTGAADDSGLPNDRFFAVRPEGSVSTLKIQRTERGDSAVYLCASSQQGEGPYNEQFFGPGTRLTVL.

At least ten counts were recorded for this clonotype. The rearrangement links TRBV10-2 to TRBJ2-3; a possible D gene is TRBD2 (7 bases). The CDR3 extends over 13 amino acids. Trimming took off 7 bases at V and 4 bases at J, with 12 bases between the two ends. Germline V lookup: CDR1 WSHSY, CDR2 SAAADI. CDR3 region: CASKSGGADTQYF. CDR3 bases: TGCGCCAGCAAATCGGGGGGCGCAGATACGCAGTATTTT.